Listed below are T cell receptor beta chains from one sample, sequenced in a study of T cell responses to AZD1222 COVID-19 vaccine. Data came from immunoSEQ multiplex PCR; TCRdb stores just in-frame clones and leaves some out. The sample yields 110,000 or so clones, 86% seen once. The input for sequencing was peripheral blood, taken 28 days after the second AZD1222 dose. Receptors originate from an adult who received the AZD1222 COVID-19 vaccine. The CDR3 runs from the conserved cysteine through the conserved F or W. Fields, in order: J gene, V gene, clone size, D gene, CDR3 protein, CDR3 DNA. A D gene is named only where the DNA matches it firmly. Rows give clone size only sometimes, using once, few, many, or a class for an expanded clone.

J gene: TRBJ1-1
V gene: TRBV19
clone size: NA
D gene: NA
CDR3 protein: CASSTHRASEAFF
CDR3 DNA: TGTGCCAGTAGTACCCATAGAGCTTCTGAAGCTTTCTTT

J gene: TRBJ2-3
V gene: TRBV19
clone size: NA
D gene: NA
CDR3 protein: CASSKTGRSTDTQYF
CDR3 DNA: TGTGCCAGTAGCAAAACAGGGAGAAGCACAGATACGCAGTATTTT

J gene: TRBJ2-7
V gene: TRBV5-1
clone size: NA
D gene: TRBD1
CDR3 protein: CASTPRTGVYEQYF
CDR3 DNA: TGCGCCAGCACGCCAAGGACAGGGGTGTACGAGCAGTACTTC

J gene: TRBJ2-1
V gene: TRBV9
clone size: NA
D gene: TRBD2
CDR3 protein: CASSVEGLAGGRGYNEQFF
CDR3 DNA: TGTGCCAGCAGCGTTGAGGGACTAGCGGGAGGGAGGGGCTACAATGAGCAGTTCTTC

J gene: TRBJ1-1
V gene: TRBV29-1
clone size: NA
D gene: TRBD1
CDR3 protein: CSVKGQRENTEAFF
CDR3 DNA: TGCAGCGTCAAGGGACAGAGAGAGAACACTGAAGCTTTCTTT

J gene: TRBJ2-3
V gene: TRBV5-8
clone size: NA
D gene: NA
CDR3 protein: CASSLGAKSADTQYF
CDR3 DNA: TGTGCCAGCAGCTTGGGGGCCAAGAGCGCAGATACGCAGTATTTT

J gene: TRBJ2-3
V gene: TRBV5-1
clone size: NA
D gene: NA
CDR3 protein: CASSLAPLGDTQYF
CDR3 DNA: TGCGCCAGCAGCCTGGCTCCCCTAGGGGATACGCAGTATTTT

J gene: TRBJ2-5
V gene: TRBV5-1
clone size: NA
D gene: NA
CDR3 protein: CASSFNTRDTYQETQYF
CDR3 DNA: TGCGCCAGCAGCTTTAACACTCGGGACACGTACCAAGAGACCCAGTACTTC

J gene: TRBJ1-4
V gene: TRBV24-1
clone size: NA
D gene: TRBD1
CDR3 protein: CATSDADRGRLFF
CDR3 DNA: TGTGCCACCAGTGACGCGGACAGGGGGAGGCTGTTTTTT

J gene: TRBJ2-3
V gene: TRBV7-6
clone size: NA
D gene: TRBD2
CDR3 protein: CASSRRRGLAGATFTDTQYF
CDR3 DNA: TGTGCCAGCAGCCGAAGAAGGGGCCTAGCGGGGGCCACCTTCACAGATACGCAGTATTTT

J gene: TRBJ1-6
V gene: TRBV4-3
clone size: NA
D gene: TRBD1
CDR3 protein: CASSQDMGQGNSPLHF
CDR3 DNA: TGCGCCAGCAGCCAAGATATGGGACAGGGAAATTCACCCCTCCACTTT

J gene: TRBJ2-7
V gene: TRBV7-9
clone size: NA
D gene: NA
CDR3 protein: CASSPAEQYF
CDR3 DNA: TGTGCCAGCAGCCCTGCCGAGCAGTACTTC

J gene: TRBJ2-7
V gene: TRBV7-6
clone size: NA
D gene: NA
CDR3 protein: CASSLAGSGGSYEQYF
CDR3 DNA: TGTGCCAGCAGCTTAGCCGGGAGTGGGGGCTCCTACGAGCAGTACTTC

J gene: TRBJ1-6
V gene: TRBV30
clone size: NA
D gene: NA
CDR3 protein: CAWSRVGSYNSPLHF
CDR3 DNA: TGTGCCTGGAGCAGGGTAGGCTCCTATAATTCACCCCTCCACTTT

J gene: TRBJ1-4
V gene: TRBV25-1
clone size: NA
D gene: NA
CDR3 protein: CASSERGPNEKLFF
CDR3 DNA: TGTGCCAGCAGTGAAAGGGGACCTAATGAAAAACTGTTTTTT

J gene: TRBJ1-3
V gene: TRBV19
clone size: NA
D gene: NA
CDR3 protein: CASSPGTLSPGNTIYF
CDR3 DNA: TGTGCCAGTAGTCCCGGGACCCTTAGCCCTGGAAACACCATATATTTT

J gene: TRBJ2-3
V gene: TRBV7-7
clone size: NA
D gene: TRBD1
CDR3 protein: CASSLGTGSTDTQYF
CDR3 DNA: TGTGCCAGCAGCCTGGGGACAGGAAGCACAGATACGCAGTATTTT

J gene: TRBJ2-6
V gene: TRBV18
clone size: NA
D gene: NA
CDR3 protein: CASSPDGANVLTF
CDR3 DNA: TGTGCCAGCTCACCGGACGGGGCCAACGTCCTGACTTTC

J gene: TRBJ2-1
V gene: TRBV27
clone size: few
D gene: TRBD2
CDR3 protein: CASSPRGGTVKTGLYNEQFF
CDR3 DNA: TGTGCCAGCAGTCCCCGGGGGGGGACCGTTAAAACGGGACTCTACAATGAGCAGTTCTTC

J gene: TRBJ2-3
V gene: TRBV4-3
clone size: NA
D gene: TRBD2
CDR3 protein: CASSQSSGVTDTQYF
CDR3 DNA: TGCGCCAGCAGCCAGTCGAGCGGGGTCACAGATACGCAGTATTTT